This T cell receptor (beta chain) stems from a study of radiation and T cells in renal cell carcinoma (dated by TCRdb to 2019 to 2021). In the study overall: Samples were obtained from a clinical trial, in which 15 Gy stereotactic body radiation therapy was delivered to primary renal cell carcinomas and nephrectomy was performed 4 weeks later. In total, some 50 samples underwent TCR beta sequencing: 25 or so tumors plus 27 peripheral blood samples. Across all 50 or so samples, around 4,000,000 unique CDR3 nucleotide sequences, encoding 2,658,974 unique CDR3 amino acid sequences, were identified.

The time point label for this specimen denotes: blood 2 weeks post-SBRT. This specimen's treatment or condition label, interpreted: 15 Gy SBRT to primary tumor, nephrectomy 4 weeks later. Serial peripheral blood from radiation-treated patients was sampled at baseline, 2 weeks and 4 weeks after SBRT to track tumor-enriched clonotypes. Every patient's renal cell carcinoma showed clear cell pathology. The QIAamp DNA Blood Mini Kit (Qiagen) was used to prepare genomic DNA for TCR sequencing. Only samples passing all quality control checks were included in the analyses. This clone appeared once. This clone's antigen is unknown. No much larger clonotype is one base removed from it; base qualities were not supplied. TCR beta libraries were generated from genomic DNA with the immunoSEQ kit, following the manufacturer's recommendations. Library preparation used a first multiplex PCR with proprietary primers, then a second PCR adding unique barcodes, with bead cleanups after each round. A positive control reaction and a negative control reaction, both provided in the kit, were run with every batch of samples. The final libraries were assessed on an Agilent 4200 TapeStation D1000 ScreenTape, pooled by volume, and quantified by qPCR. Sequencing was performed on an Illumina NextSeq500 with a MidOutput 150-cycle cartridge, and 156 Read1 and 15 Index1 cycles were run with kit custom primers. The pooled library was loaded at roughly 0.9 pM with about 20% PhiX control spiked in. Per the original workflow: The vendor-processed data were analyzed in R, and a clonotype was defined as all T cells that share the same CDR3 nucleotide sequence. In the clone abundance analyses, frequencies were normalized to the 10,000 most abundant clones in each sample. Before analysis, public T cell clones were removed, and these numbered fewer than five per sample on average. Tumor-enriched clonotypes and baseline blood-enriched clonotypes were defined as those with an abundance difference of at least 32-fold between compartments. A beta-binomial differential abundance model was used to identify clonotypes that expanded or contracted between blood time points. Tumor-blood repertoire similarity was measured with the Baroni-Urbani and Buser coefficient, and group comparisons used two-tailed Wilcoxon tests in R. Held by TCRdb, this immuneACCESS table contains in-frame sequences only and omits some clones. Under half of the omission traces to an unresolved V gene where checked; the cause of the rest is unknown. The V and J calls and clone size were taken over from that table, and D and trimming were inferred from the DNA. The sample records 100,000 to 150,000 clones, 88% of which are singletons. The top ten clones comprise 4.5% to 7.5% of the sample.

Including the terminal cysteine and phenylalanine, the CDR3 comprises 16 residues. Only CDR3 DNA is held: 48 bases, read in frame from base 1. V gives up 1 base and J gives up 6 bases, and the segment between their germline ends measures 19 bases. According to the germline V gene (reference sequence), CDR1 reads SGHNT and CDR2 reads YYREEE. Here is what the overall study found, with its caveats: Because the trial had a single-armed design, the trial could not examine how radiation dose or scheduling affected the TCR repertoire. Because pretreatment tumor biopsies were not available, the study could not determine whether clonotypes were already present within the tumor at baseline. Blood repertoire dynamics were not followed beyond 4 weeks after treatment. In blood, the top tumor clonotypes increased between baseline and 2 weeks post-radiation and then shrank by 4 weeks, which suggests that tumor-resident clones expanded only transiently.

The sample consisted of blood, taken from a patient whose treatment included radiotherapy and nephrectomy. The receptor comes from a woman aged 70-85 years with renal cell carcinoma. The chain joins TRBV5-4 to TRBJ1-2; the D region possibly corresponds to TRBD1 (6 bases align). The CDR3 reads CASSLRRQGIGHGYTF. The DNA sequence is as follows: TGTGCCAGCAGCTTGCGGCGCCAGGGGATTGGGCATGGCTACACCTTC.